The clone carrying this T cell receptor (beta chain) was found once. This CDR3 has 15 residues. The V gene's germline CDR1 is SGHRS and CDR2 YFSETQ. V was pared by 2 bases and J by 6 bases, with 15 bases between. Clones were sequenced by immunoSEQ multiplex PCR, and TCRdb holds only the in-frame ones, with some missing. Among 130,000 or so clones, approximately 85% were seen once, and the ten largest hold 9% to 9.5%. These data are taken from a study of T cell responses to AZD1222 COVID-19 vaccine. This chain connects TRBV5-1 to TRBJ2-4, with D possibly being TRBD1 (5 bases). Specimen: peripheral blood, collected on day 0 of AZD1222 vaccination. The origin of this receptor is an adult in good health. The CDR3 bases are TGCGCCAGCAGCTTAATCGGACAAGCGTTAAACATTCAGTACTTC. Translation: CASSLIGQALNIQYF.